The 20 T cell receptor beta chains below all came from one sample that was sequenced in a study of blood T cell repertoires in COVID-19. Produced via immunoSEQ multiplex PCR; TCRdb's table is partial and in-frame only. Among fewer than 30,000 clones listed, 86% were seen once. The sample taken for sequencing was peripheral blood. Every receptor here comes from a man over 45 with active COVID-19.

V is TRBV5-1 and J is TRBJ2-7, with 10 bases fitting TRBD1. CDR1 is SGHRS, CDR2 YFSETQ, per germline. CDR3 length: 16 residues. Trimming cost V 0 bases and J 2 bases; bases outside gene matches: 5. CDR3 DNA: TGCGCCAGCAGCTTGGTCGGACAGGGGGGTCCCTACGAGCAGTACTTC. It codes for CASSLVGQGGPYEQYF.

The chain employs TRBV10-3 and TRBJ2-3; 8 nucleotides match TRBD1. Germline V gene lookup returns CDR1 ENHRY and CDR2 SYGVKD. V lost 6 bases, J lost 0 bases, and 8 bases stayed unmatched. This CDR3 comprises 16 residues. CDR3 loop: CAIRRGQDLSTDTQYF. CDR3 nucleotide sequence: TGTGCCATCAGGAGGGGACAGGACCTTAGCACAGATACGCAGTATTTT.

J is TRBJ2-2 and V is TRBV5-1; D is perhaps TRBD2 (6 bases). The CDR3 contains 16 residues. Trimming pared 4 bases from V and 6 bases from J, leaving 19 bases between. Germline values: CDR1 SGHRS, CDR2 YFSETQ. The CDR3 reads CASSPRDSSFSGELFF. DNA for the CDR3: TGCGCCAGCAGCCCCCGGGACTCCAGTTTTTCCGGGGAGCTGTTTTTT. The variable domain in full, with the rest retrieved from reference TRBV5-1 and TRBJ2-2, is KAGVTQTPRYLIKTRGQQVTLSCSPISGHRSVSWYQQTPGQGLQFLFEYFSETQRNKGNFPGRFSGRQFSNSRSEMNVSTLELGDSALYLCASSPRDSSFSGELFFGEGSRLTVL.

The J gene is TRBJ1-3, the V gene TRBV19; D uncertain. The CDR3 sequence is 13 residues long. The ends were cut back, 5 bases at V and 7 bases at J, with 12 bases in the middle. CDR1 LNHDA and CDR2 SQIVND come from the germline V gene (reference sequence). In nucleotides, the CDR3 is TGTGCCAGTAGTTGGTCCGCCGGGAACACCATATATTTT. Translating it yields CASSWSAGNTIYF.

The chain carries TRBV28 and TRBJ2-7; 11 positions agree with TRBD2. Germline loops: CDR1 MDHEN, CDR2 SYDVKM. V trimming: 6 bases; J trimming: 4 bases; junction bases outside the gene matches: 5. The CDR3 totals 14 residues. The CDR3 DNA reads as TGTGCCAGCAGGCCGGGACTAGCGGATTACGAGCAGTACTTC. It is translated as CASRPGLADYEQYF.

The V call is TRBV14, the J call TRBJ2-7; D may be TRBD1 (6 bases). Trimming pared 4 bases from V and 0 bases from J, leaving 16 bases between. Germline lookup yields CDR1 SGHDN and CDR2 FVKESK. CDR3 length: 16 amino acids. DNA of the CDR3: TGTGCCAGCAGCCCTTTGGGGACACTGAGCTCCTACGAGCAGTACTTC. Protein product: CASSPLGTLSSYEQYF.

V usage is TRBV3-1 (or the pseudogene TRBV3-2) and J usage is TRBJ2-7; D call uncertain. Trimming stripped 0 bases from V and 0 bases from J, with 9 bases between. Germline assignment: CDR1 LGHDT and CDR2 YNNKEL (reference sequence). The CDR3 is made up of 15 amino acids. The CDR3 DNA sequence: TGTGCCAGCAGCCAAGAAGCCGCCTTCTCCTACGAGCAGTACTTC. It specifies CASSQEAAFSYEQYF.

The gene calls are TRBV18 and TRBJ2-5; 9 positions match TRBD1. This CDR3 is built from 16 residues. The junction had 9 bases not matched to a gene; V was cut back by 2 bases and J by 5 bases. The germline V gene encodes CDR1 KGHSH and CDR2 LQKENI. The CDR3: CASSPSSVTGGETQYF. Here the CDR3 DNA reads TGTGCCAGCTCACCATCGTCGGTAACAGGGGGCGAGACCCAGTACTTC.

The rearrangement links TRBV27 to TRBJ1-2, with TRBD1 identical over 7 bases. Germline V CDR1 and CDR2: MNHEY, SMNVEV (reference sequence). There are 14 residues in the CDR3. Losses at the gene ends were 3 bases for V and 4 bases for J; bases not matched to a gene: 5. In DNA, the CDR3 is TGTGCCAGCAGTTTGGATGACAGGGCCTATGGCTACACCTTC. Its protein product is CASSLDDRAYGYTF.

The sample holds a few counts of this clone. The J gene is TRBJ1-6, the V gene TRBV21-1; the D call TRBD1 from the table was never checked on the DNA. TRBV21-1 is tagged as a pseudogene. This CDR3 region has 15 residues. The CDR3 spells CASNPRDRGNSPLHF. The CDR3 DNA reads TGTGCCAGCAACCCCAGGGACAGGGGGAATTCACCCCTCCACTTT.

The V and J genes are TRBV9 and TRBJ2-1; D possibly corresponds to TRBD1 (6 bases). CDR3 length: 15 residues. Trimming shortened V by 1 base and J by 1 base, and 9 bases separated the two germline ends. Looked up from germline, CDR1 is SGDLS and CDR2 is YYNGEE. CDR3 amino acids: CASSVMGASYNEQFF. CDR3 sequence (DNA): TGTGCCAGCAGCGTAATGGGGGCATCCTACAATGAGCAGTTCTTC.

The chain couples TRBV7-8 to TRBJ2-1; unclear D gene. The V gene lost 5 bases and the J gene lost 8 bases, with 10 bases spanning the gap. CDR1 is SGHVS, CDR2 FQNEAQ, per germline. The CDR3 totals 12 residues. CDR3: CASSAMGYEQFF. In DNA, the CDR3 is TGTGCCAGCAGCGCAATGGGCTATGAGCAGTTCTTC.

A remark on this clone: This specimen includes other DNA sequences encoding the same CDR3. The chain employs TRBV7-9 and TRBJ2-7; TRBD1 is a possible D gene (5 bases). Trimming took 2 bases from V and 7 from J, leaving 9 bases between them. The CDR3 is 12 amino acids. The germline CDR1 and CDR2 sequences are SEHNR and FQNEAQ (reference sequence). CDR3 sequence reads: CASSLQGWEQYF. CDR3 nucleotide sequence: TGTGCCAGCAGCTTACAGGGTTGGGAGCAGTACTTC.

CDR3 protein: CATSEPGQITGELFF. The CDR3 nucleotides are TGTGCCACCAGTGAACCGGGACAAATAACCGGGGAGCTGTTTTTT. The rearrangement links TRBV24-1 to TRBJ2-2, with a possible D match to TRBD1 (6 bases). This CDR3 region has 15 residues. Trimming pared 4 bases from V and 5 bases from J, leaving 13 bases between. Germline values: CDR1 KGHDR, CDR2 SFDVKD.

This clone was seen more than once but under ten times. The genes are TRBV19 and TRBJ2-3; 9 bases are a match to TRBD2. The junction had 7 bases not matched to a gene; V was cut back by 5 bases and J by 1 base. This CDR3 is 16 amino acids long. Germline V lookup: CDR1 LNHDA, CDR2 SQIVND (reference sequence). The CDR3 loop is CASSDAGGPRTDTQYF. CDR3 DNA: TGTGCCAGTAGTGACGCGGGGGGGCCACGCACAGATACGCAGTATTTT.

V and J are TRBV11-3 and TRBJ1-1, with D possibly being TRBD1 (5 bases). V lost 1 base and J lost 0, with 21 bases in between. The length of the CDR3 is 19 residues. The germline V gene encodes CDR1 SGHNT and CDR2 YENEEA. The DNA for the CDR3 is TGTGCCAGCAGCTTAGGGGTGGTGTTGGGGGGTTTCATGAACACTGAAGCTTTCTTT. This sequence encodes CASSLGVVLGGFMNTEAFF. Supplemented by reference TRBV11-3 and TRBJ1-1, the full variable domain reads EAGVVQSPRYKIIEKKQPVAFWCNPISGHNTLYWYLQNLGQGPELLIRYENEEAVDDSQLPKDRFSAERLKGVDSTLKIQPAELGDSAVYLCASSLGVVLGGFMNTEAFFGQGTRLTVV.

J is TRBJ2-3 and V is TRBV21-1; the DNA was not used to check the table's D call, TRBD2. TRBV21-1 is listed as a pseudogene. The CDR3 contains 17 residues. The CDR3 here is CASSLTSGGAGTDTQYF. For the CDR3, the DNA is TGTGCCAGCAGCCTGACTAGCGGGGGGGCGGGGACAGATACGCAGTATTTT.

This chain joins TRBV28 and TRBJ2-7; D not certain. V lost 4 bases and J lost 3, with 4 bases in between. The CDR3 runs to 11 residues. CDR1 is MDHEN, CDR2 SYDVKM, per germline. This chain's CDR3 is CASSSNYEQYF. The CDR3 nucleotides are TGTGCCAGCAGTTCAAACTACGAGCAGTACTTC.

The chain carries TRBV7-3 and TRBJ2-1, with 10 bases aligning to TRBD1. The CDR3 sequence is 18 residues long. The germline V gene encodes CDR1 SGHTA and CDR2 FQGTGA. Losses at the gene ends were 5 bases for V and 10 bases for J; bases not matched to a gene: 20. CDR3 nucleotides: TGTGCCAGCAGCCTGAGTCCCGGGACAGGGGCATCTGGTAAGGAGCAGTTCTTC. Protein: CASSLSPGTGASGKEQFF.

V is TRBV11-3 and J is TRBJ2-7; 11 positions agree with TRBD1. Germline V gene data show CDR1 as SGHNT and CDR2 as YENEEA. The CDR3 has 14 residues. Trimming took 5 bases from V and 6 from J; bases not matched to a gene: 6. CDR3 DNA sequence: TGTGCCAGCAGCCCGTGGGGACAGGGGGTCGAGCAGTACTTC. It specifies CASSPWGQGVEQYF. Complete variable domain (other parts from reference TRBV11-3 and TRBJ2-7): EAGVVQSPRYKIIEKKQPVAFWCNPISGHNTLYWYLQNLGQGPELLIRYENEEAVDDSQLPKDRFSAERLKGVDSTLKIQPAELGDSAVYLCASSPWGQGVEQYFGPGTRLTVT.